The clone carrying this TCR beta chain was observed at least ten times. What it binds is unknown. TCR beta CDR3 regions were amplified from RNA. With the HTBI primer set, the TCR CDR3 went through a first round of RT-PCR. TCRdb recomputed calls from the multiplex PCR reads with MiXCR, one row per CDR3 protein. The sample yields 490,000 or so distinct CDR3 sequences, approximately 22% seen once. The data are from a study of T cells in Graves' hyperthyroidism and ophthalmopathy. Across the whole study: Specimen type is peripheral blood, collected at initial diagnosis prior to any treatment.

Study observations and caveats: Using 13 V-J features, a model discriminated ophthalmopathy from stable hyperthyroidism. Appearing also in blood were most of the thyroid clonotypes expanded above 0.001.

Sequenced material: blood. The sequence was collected from a woman between 70 and 85 years old with Graves' ophthalmopathy.

The CDR3 protein is CSVGQANTEAFF. DNA for the CDR3: TGCAGCGTCGGACAGGCGAACACTGAAGCTTTCTTT. The chain joins TRBV29-1 to TRBJ1-1; TRBD1 matches at 7 bases. The V gene's germline CDR1 is SQVTM and CDR2 ANQGSEA. The CDR3 consists of 12 residues. V lost 6 bases, J lost 1 base, and 2 bases stayed unmatched.